This note documents a single T cell receptor beta chain sequence. Its antigen is still unknown. The repertoire was sequenced with immunoSEQ multiplex PCR; TCRdb's copy has only in-frame clones and lacks some. The sample lists 300,000 to 400,000 clones; about nine tenths were seen once. The data were taken from a study of shared clonotypes between healthy human individuals. About the research overall: Participating donors consisted of a couple of women and a few men aged 18 to 49. Overall study results and limits: Memory subsets had estimated richness that was generally smaller than that of naive subsets.

The TCR sequence derives from a man younger than 30 in good health. The material sequenced was memory CD8+ T cells sorted from blood. Subset described: CD45RO+ cells pooled with CCR7-negative TemRA cells.

The CDR3 sequence is CASSKGGALAKNIQYF. DNA of the CDR3: TGTGCCAGCAGCAAAGGGGGCGCGCTAGCCAAAAACATTCAGTACTTC. The chain recombines TRBV9 with TRBJ2-4; 7 bases fit TRBD1. The V gene end was trimmed by 4 bases and the J gene end by 0 bases; junction bases not matched to a gene: 7. CDR3 length equals 16 residues. Germline V CDR1 and CDR2: SGDLS, YYNGEE. Variable domain in full (rest from reference TRBV9 and TRBJ2-4): DSGVTQTPKHLITATGQRVTLRCSPRSGDLSVYWYQQSLDQGLQFLIQYYNGEERAKGNILERFSAQQFPDLHSELNLSSLELGDSALYFCASSKGGALAKNIQYFGAGTRLSVL.